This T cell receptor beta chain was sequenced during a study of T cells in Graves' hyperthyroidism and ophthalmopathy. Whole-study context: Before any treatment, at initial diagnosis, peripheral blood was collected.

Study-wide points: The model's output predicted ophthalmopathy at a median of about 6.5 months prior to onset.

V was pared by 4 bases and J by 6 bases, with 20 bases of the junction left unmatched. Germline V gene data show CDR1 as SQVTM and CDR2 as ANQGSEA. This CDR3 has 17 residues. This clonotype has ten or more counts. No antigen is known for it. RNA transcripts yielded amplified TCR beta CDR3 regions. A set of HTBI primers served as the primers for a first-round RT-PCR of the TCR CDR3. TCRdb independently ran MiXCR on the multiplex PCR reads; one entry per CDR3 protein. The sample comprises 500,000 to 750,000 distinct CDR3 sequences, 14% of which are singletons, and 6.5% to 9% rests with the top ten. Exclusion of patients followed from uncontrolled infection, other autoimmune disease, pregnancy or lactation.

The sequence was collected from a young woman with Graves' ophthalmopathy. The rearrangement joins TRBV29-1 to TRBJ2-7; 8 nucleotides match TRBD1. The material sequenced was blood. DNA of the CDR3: TGCAGCGTTGCTCTTTGGGACAGGCGGCGGTCCCTACGCGAGCAGTACTTC. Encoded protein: CSVALWDRRRSLREQYF.